Listed below are T cell receptor beta chains from one sample, sequenced in a study of blood T cell repertoires in COVID-19. The data were produced by immunoSEQ multiplex PCR, yet TCRdb's version contains in-frame clones alone and is incomplete. The sample yields 350,000 to 400,000 clones, approximately 93% seen once. The source material was PBMCs or T cells enriched from blood (not recorded which). The origin of the receptors is a woman aged 40 to 49 who had been exposed to COVID-19. CDR3s include the opening cysteine and the closing phenylalanine or tryptophan. The order of the fields is CDR3 length, V gene, clone size, J gene, D gene, CDR3 protein, CDR3 DNA. A D gene is named only where the DNA matches it firmly. Only some rows state a clone size, as once, few, many or a class for expanded clones.

>15|TRBV7-9|-|TRBJ1-4|TRBD1
CASSNQDRFNEKLFF
TGTGCCAGCAGCAACCAGGACAGGTTTAATGAAAAACTGTTTTTT
>16|TRBV24-1|-|TRBJ2-3|TRBD2
CATSAPLSGTTDTQYF
TGTGCCACCAGTGCCCCGCTTAGCGGGACGACAGATACGCAGTATTTT
>13|TRBV19|-|TRBJ1-6|TRBD1
CASRTGTNSPLHF
TGTGCCAGCAGGACAGGAACGAATTCACCCCTCCACTTT
>13|TRBV29-1|-|TRBJ1-2|-
CSVTREFFYGYTF
TGCAGCGTAACCCGGGAGTTCTTCTATGGCTACACCTTC
>15|TRBV4-1|-|TRBJ2-7|TRBD1
CASSPRTGVSNEQYF
TGCGCCAGCAGCCCAAGGACAGGGGTTAGCAACGAGCAGTACTTC
>14|TRBV18|once|TRBJ2-2|-
CASSQTGLAGELFF
TGTGCCAGCTCACAGACAGGTCTGGCCGGGGAGCTGTTTTTT
>18|TRBV5-4|-|TRBJ2-5|-
CASSLALPTGIGQETQYF
TGTGCCAGCAGCCTGGCCCTTCCGACGGGGATCGGGCAAGAGACCCAGTACTTC
>14|TRBV9|once|TRBJ1-2|-
CASSVGGGAYGYTF
TGTGCCAGCAGCGTAGGGGGAGGGGCCTATGGCTACACCTTC
>15|TRBV5-4|-|TRBJ1-1|TRBD1
CASSLGGQGATEAFF
TGTGCCAGCAGCTTGGGGGGACAGGGAGCCACTGAAGCTTTCTTT
>15|TRBV5-6|-|TRBJ1-1|-
CASSLAPHMNTEAFF
TGTGCCAGCAGCCTCGCTCCCCACATGAACACTGAAGCTTTCTTT
>13|TRBV5-1|once|TRBJ1-2|-
CASSSTGNYGYTF
TGCGCCAGCAGCTCCACAGGGAACTATGGCTACACCTTC
>12|TRBV9|-|TRBJ1-2|-
CASSQGQAGYTF
TGTGCCAGCAGCCAGGGGCAGGCTGGCTACACCTTC
>12|TRBV10-2|-|TRBJ1-5|TRBD1
CASRQGKQPQHF
TGCGCCAGCAGACAGGGGAAGCAGCCCCAGCATTTT
>13|TRBV7-2|-|TRBJ1-2|-
CASSSGIGYGYTF
TGTGCCAGCAGCTCGGGGATTGGCTATGGCTACACCTTC
>16|TRBV6-1|-|TRBJ2-3|TRBD2
CASSDTGTIPTDTQYF
TGTGCCAGCAGTGACACCGGGACTATCCCCACAGATACGCAGTATTTT
>11|TRBV6-1|-|TRBJ1-1|-
CASVGETEAFF
TGTGCCAGCGTCGGGGAGACTGAAGCTTTCTTT